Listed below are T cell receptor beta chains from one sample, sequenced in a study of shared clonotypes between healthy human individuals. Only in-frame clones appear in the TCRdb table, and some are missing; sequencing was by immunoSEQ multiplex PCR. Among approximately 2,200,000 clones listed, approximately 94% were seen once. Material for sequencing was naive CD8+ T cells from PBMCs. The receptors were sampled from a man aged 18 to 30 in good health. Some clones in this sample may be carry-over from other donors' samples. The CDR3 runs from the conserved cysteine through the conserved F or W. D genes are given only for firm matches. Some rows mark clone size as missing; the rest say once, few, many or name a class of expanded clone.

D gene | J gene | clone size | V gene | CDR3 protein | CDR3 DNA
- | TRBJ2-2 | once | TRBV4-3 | CASSQGYREYGELFF | TGCGCCAGCAGCCAGGGGTATCGGGAGTACGGGGAGCTGTTTTTT
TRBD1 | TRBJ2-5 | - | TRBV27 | CASSLLATGGTETQYF | TGTGCCAGCAGTTTATTAGCGACAGGGGGCACGGAGACCCAGTACTTC
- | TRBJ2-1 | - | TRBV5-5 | CASSLVSYNEQFF | TGTGCCAGCAGCTTGGTTTCCTACAATGAGCAGTTCTTC
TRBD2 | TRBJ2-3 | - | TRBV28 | CASHSGGRDHLDTQYF | TGTGCCAGTCACTCGGGGGGGCGGGATCACCTAGATACGCAGTATTTT
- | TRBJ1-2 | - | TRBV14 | CASSQDGPGIGGYTF | TGTGCCAGCAGCCAAGATGGCCCAGGGATCGGAGGCTACACCTTC
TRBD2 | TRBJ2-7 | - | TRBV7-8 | CASSSREGQGSEQYF | TGTGCCAGCAGCTCCCGGGAGGGCCAAGGTAGCGAGCAGTACTTC
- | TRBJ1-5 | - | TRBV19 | CASSIDIPLTAAHSNQPQHF | TGTGCCAGTAGTATAGATATTCCCCTGACAGCCGCGCATAGCAATCAGCCCCAGCATTTT
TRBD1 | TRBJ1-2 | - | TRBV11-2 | CASSPGPGTGLFHYGYTF | TGTGCCAGCAGCCCGGGCCCCGGGACAGGGCTTTTTCACTATGGCTACACCTTC
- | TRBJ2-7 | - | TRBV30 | CAWSVRGFYEQYF | TGTGCCTGGAGTGTAAGAGGGTTCTACGAGCAGTACTTC
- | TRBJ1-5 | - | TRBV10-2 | CASSESLSQPQHF | TGCGCCAGCAGTGAGTCCCTGAGTCAGCCCCAGCATTTT
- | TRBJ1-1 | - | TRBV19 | CASFGQPIYTEAFF | TGTGCCAGTTTTGGACAGCCGATCTACACTGAAGCTTTCTTT
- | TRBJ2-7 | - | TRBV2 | CASSERRASAYEQYF | TGTGCCAGCAGTGAACGAAGGGCGTCAGCATACGAGCAGTACTTC
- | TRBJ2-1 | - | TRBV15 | CATSSEPTKVQFF | TGTGCCACCAGCAGTGAGCCTACGAAGGTGCAGTTCTTC
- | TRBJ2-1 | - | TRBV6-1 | CASSEGTWIYNEQFF | TGTGCCAGCAGTGAAGGGACTTGGATTTACAATGAGCAGTTCTTC
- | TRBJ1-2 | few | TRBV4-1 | CASSRGTYGYTF | TGCGCCAGCAGCCGCGGGACATATGGCTACACCTTC
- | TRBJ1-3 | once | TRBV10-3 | CAISESRFASGNTIYF | TGTGCCATCAGTGAGTCAAGATTTGCCTCTGGAAACACCATATATTTT
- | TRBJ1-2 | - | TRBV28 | CASSPLGPLGYYGYTF | TGTGCCAGCAGTCCCCTGGGTCCGCTAGGATACTATGGCTACACCTTC
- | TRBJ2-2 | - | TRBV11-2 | CASSLVGSITGELFF | TGTGCCAGCAGCTTAGTGGGGAGTATCACCGGGGAGCTGTTTTTT
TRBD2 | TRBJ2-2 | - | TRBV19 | CASSRGLARTGELFF | TGTGCCAGTAGTAGGGGACTAGCAAGGACCGGGGAGCTGTTTTTT
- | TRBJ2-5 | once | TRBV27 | CASSLSPGTGEETQYF | TGTGCCAGCAGTTTATCCCCAGGGACGGGTGAAGAGACCCAGTACTTC
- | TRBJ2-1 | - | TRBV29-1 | CSAAIPYNEQFF | TGCAGCGCCGCCATACCCTACAATGAGCAGTTCTTC
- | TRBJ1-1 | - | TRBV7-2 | CASSTVPFLGNTEAFF | TGTGCCAGCAGCACGGTCCCTTTCCTAGGGAACACTGAAGCTTTCTTT
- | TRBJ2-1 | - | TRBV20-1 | CSARVGNEQFF | TGCAGTGCCCGTGTCGGGAATGAGCAGTTCTTC
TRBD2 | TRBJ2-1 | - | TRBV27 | CASSSIKGLAGKLTSYNEQFF | TGTGCCAGCAGTTCGATTAAAGGACTAGCGGGGAAACTCACCTCCTACAATGAGCAGTTCTTC
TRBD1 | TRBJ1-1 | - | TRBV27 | CASSPGTGWGTEAFF | TGTGCCAGCAGTCCCGGGACAGGTTGGGGCACTGAAGCTTTCTTT
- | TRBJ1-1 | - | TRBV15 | CATSRDTSRNTEAFF | TGTGCCACCAGCAGAGATACGAGTCGAAACACTGAAGCTTTCTTT
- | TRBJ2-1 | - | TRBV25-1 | CASSVNTRWNEQFF | TGTGCCAGCAGTGTCAACACGCGGTGGAATGAGCAGTTCTTC
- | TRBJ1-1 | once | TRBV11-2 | CASSLFGSPEAFF | TGTGCCAGCAGCTTATTTGGGTCCCCTGAAGCTTTCTTT
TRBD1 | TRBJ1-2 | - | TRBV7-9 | CASSPWGPQTGGYQGYTF | TGTGCCAGCAGCCCATGGGGCCCTCAGACAGGGGGTTATCAGGGCTACACCTTC
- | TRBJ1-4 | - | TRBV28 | CASSLSRGGEKLFF | TGTGCCAGCAGTTTATCCAGGGGAGGTGAAAAACTGTTTTTT
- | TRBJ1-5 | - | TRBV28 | CASTDNNQPQHF | TGTGCCAGCACGGACAATAATCAGCCCCAGCATTTT
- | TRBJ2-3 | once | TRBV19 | CASSMLRQHTDTQYF | TGTGCCAGTAGTATGTTGAGACAGCACACAGATACGCAGTATTTT
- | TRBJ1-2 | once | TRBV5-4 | CASSLESRVPLPGYGYTF | TGTGCCAGCAGCTTGGAATCCAGGGTTCCGCTACCAGGCTATGGCTACACCTTC
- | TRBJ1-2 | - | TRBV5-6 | CASSFMDSRLYGYTF | TGTGCCAGCAGCTTTATGGACAGTCGCCTCTATGGCTACACCTTC
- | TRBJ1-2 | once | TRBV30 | CAWRTIYGYTF | TGTGCCTGGAGGACAATCTATGGCTACACCTTC
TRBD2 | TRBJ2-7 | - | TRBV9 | CASSASTSGVPYEQYF | TGTGCCAGCAGCGCCTCGACTAGCGGGGTCCCATACGAGCAGTACTTC
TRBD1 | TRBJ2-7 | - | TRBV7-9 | CASSGTERIYEQYF | TGTGCCAGCAGTGGGACAGAGAGAATCTACGAGCAGTACTTC
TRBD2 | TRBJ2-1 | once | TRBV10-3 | CAIGGDGYNEQFF | TGTGCCATCGGGGGGGACGGTTACAATGAGCAGTTCTTC
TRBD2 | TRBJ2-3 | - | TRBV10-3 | CAISDSVLAGSTDTQYF | TGTGCCATCAGTGATTCGGTCCTAGCGGGAAGCACAGATACGCAGTATTTT
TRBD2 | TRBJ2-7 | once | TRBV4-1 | CASSQGLAGVYEQYF | TGCGCCAGCAGCCAAGGCCTAGCGGGAGTGTACGAGCAGTACTTC
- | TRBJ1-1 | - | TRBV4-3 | CASSQDGNSEAFF | TGCGCCAGCAGCCAAGATGGCAACAGTGAAGCTTTCTTT
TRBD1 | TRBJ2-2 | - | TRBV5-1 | CASSSTRDRVDTGELFF | TGCGCCAGCAGCTCCACCCGGGACAGGGTAGACACCGGGGAGCTGTTTTTT
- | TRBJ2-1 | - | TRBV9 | CASSVYGGSSYNEQFF | TGTGCCAGCAGCGTATATGGTGGAAGCTCCTACAATGAGCAGTTCTTC
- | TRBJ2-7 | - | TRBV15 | CATSRAIASYEQYF | TGTGCCACCAGCAGAGCAATAGCCTCCTACGAGCAGTACTTC
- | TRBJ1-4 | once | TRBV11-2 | CASSLGLKRGSEKLFF | TGTGCCAGCAGCTTAGGTTTAAAGCGGGGCAGTGAAAAACTGTTTTTT
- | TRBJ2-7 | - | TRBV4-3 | CASSQDDRARDIQDSYEQYF | TGCGCCAGCAGCCAAGATGACCGGGCTAGGGACATCCAGGACTCCTACGAGCAGTACTTC
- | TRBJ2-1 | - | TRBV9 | CASSDGGTSYNEQFF | TGTGCCAGCAGCGACGGCGGGACCAGCTACAATGAGCAGTTCTTC
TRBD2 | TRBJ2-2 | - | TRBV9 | CASSVGALTTSGSTGELFF | TGTGCCAGCAGCGTAGGGGCCCTGACGACTAGCGGGTCCACCGGGGAGCTGTTTTTT
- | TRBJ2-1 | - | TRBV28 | CASSLDDRTNEQFF | TGTGCCAGCAGTTTGGACGATCGGACCAATGAGCAGTTCTTC
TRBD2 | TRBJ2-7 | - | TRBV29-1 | CSAKTSGSYEQYF | TGCAGCGCCAAGACTAGCGGGAGCTACGAGCAGTACTTC
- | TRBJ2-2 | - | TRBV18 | CASSPGTRLNTGELFF | TGTGCCAGCTCACCCGGGACCCGATTGAACACCGGGGAGCTGTTTTTT
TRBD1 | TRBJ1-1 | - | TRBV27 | CASSVTGAGTEAFF | TGTGCCAGCAGTGTAACAGGGGCGGGAACTGAAGCTTTCTTT